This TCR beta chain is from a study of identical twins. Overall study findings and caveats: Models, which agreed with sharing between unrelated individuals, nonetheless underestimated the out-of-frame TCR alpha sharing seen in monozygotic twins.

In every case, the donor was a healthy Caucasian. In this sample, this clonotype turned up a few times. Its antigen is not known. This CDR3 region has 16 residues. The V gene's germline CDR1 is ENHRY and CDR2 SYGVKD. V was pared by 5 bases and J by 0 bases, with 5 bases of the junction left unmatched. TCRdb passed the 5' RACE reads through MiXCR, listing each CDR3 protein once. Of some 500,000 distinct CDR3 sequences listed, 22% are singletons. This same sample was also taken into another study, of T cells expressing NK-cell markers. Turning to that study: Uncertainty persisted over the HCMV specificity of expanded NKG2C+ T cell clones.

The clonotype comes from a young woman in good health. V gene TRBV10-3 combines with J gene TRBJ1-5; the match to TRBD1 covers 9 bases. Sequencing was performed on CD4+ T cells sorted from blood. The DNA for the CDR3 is TGTGCCATCAGTCCCGGACAGGGGCATAGCAATCAGCCCCAGCATTTT. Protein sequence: CAISPGQGHSNQPQHF.